These T cell receptor beta chains were read from a single sample in a study of blood T cell repertoires in COVID-19. Profiled with immunoSEQ multiplex PCR; TCRdb holds only in-frame clones, not every one. This repertoire shows 150,000 to 200,000 clones, approximately 81% found once; its top ten account for about 5%. Sequencing input: PBMCs or T cells enriched from blood (not recorded which). These receptor sequences come from a middle-aged woman with acute COVID-19. Both conserved end residues are part of each CDR3. Each record gives: J gene, clone size, D gene, V gene, CDR3 DNA, CDR3 protein. The D gene is left open where the match is weak. Some rows mark clone size as missing; the rest say once, few, many or name a class of expanded clone.

j_call: TRBJ2-3; clone_size: NA; d_call: TRBD2; v_call: TRBV5-1; cdr3_nt: TGCGCCAGCAGCCAGGGGAGGACTAGCAGCACAGATACGCAGTATTTT; cdr3_aa: CASSQGRTSSTDTQYF
j_call: TRBJ1-2; clone_size: NA; d_call: TRBD1; v_call: TRBV28; cdr3_nt: TGTGCCAGCAGTTTCCAGCCGGGACAGGGGGCCCTCTATGGCTACACCTTC; cdr3_aa: CASSFQPGQGALYGYTF
j_call: TRBJ2-1; clone_size: few; d_call: TRBD1; v_call: TRBV9; cdr3_nt: TGTGCCAGCAGCGTAGTAGGGGGCGGGCCCCTCCTAGGGGAGCAGTTCTTC; cdr3_aa: CASSVVGGGPLLGEQFF
j_call: TRBJ2-1; clone_size: NA; d_call: NA; v_call: TRBV2; cdr3_nt: TGTGCCAGCTGGCTAGCGTTTCACAATGAGCAGTTCTTC; cdr3_aa: CASWLAFHNEQFF
j_call: TRBJ2-6; clone_size: NA; d_call: NA; v_call: TRBV6-5; cdr3_nt: TGTGCCAGCAGAGACACAGGGAATGGGGCCAACGTCCTGACTTTC; cdr3_aa: CASRDTGNGANVLTF
j_call: TRBJ2-3; clone_size: many; d_call: NA; v_call: TRBV3-1/TRBV3-2; cdr3_nt: TGTGCCAGCAGCCAAGAAAAAGCATTCGGTGGCCTAAAGACTACAGATACGCAGTATTTT; cdr3_aa: CASSQEKAFGGLKTTDTQYF
j_call: TRBJ2-7; clone_size: NA; d_call: NA; v_call: TRBV30; cdr3_nt: TGTGCCTGGAGTTCAGGGGCCTCCTACGAGCAGTACTTC; cdr3_aa: CAWSSGASYEQYF
j_call: TRBJ1-1; clone_size: NA; d_call: NA; v_call: TRBV11-3; cdr3_nt: TGTGCCAGCAGCTTGGACAGCATGAACACTGAAGCTTTCTTT; cdr3_aa: CASSLDSMNTEAFF
j_call: TRBJ2-7; clone_size: NA; d_call: TRBD2; v_call: TRBV19; cdr3_nt: TGTGCCAGTAGTCCCTCGGAAGCGGGGTTCTACGAGCAGTACTTC; cdr3_aa: CASSPSEAGFYEQYF
j_call: TRBJ1-4; clone_size: NA; d_call: TRBD1; v_call: TRBV18; cdr3_nt: TGTGCCAGCTCACCTCCGGACAGGAATGAAAAACTGTTTTTT; cdr3_aa: CASSPPDRNEKLFF
j_call: TRBJ2-1; clone_size: NA; d_call: TRBD1; v_call: TRBV11-1; cdr3_nt: TGTGCCAGCAGCTCGGGACAGGGTATTTACAATGAGCAGTTCTTC; cdr3_aa: CASSSGQGIYNEQFF
j_call: TRBJ2-7; clone_size: NA; d_call: TRBD2; v_call: TRBV9; cdr3_nt: TGTGCCAGCAGCGTAGGAACTAGCGGGACCTACGAGCAGTACTTC; cdr3_aa: CASSVGTSGTYEQYF
j_call: TRBJ2-1; clone_size: NA; d_call: TRBD2; v_call: TRBV19; cdr3_nt: TGTGCCAGTAGTATTCCAGCGGGACTGGCCCGCAATGAGCAGTTCTTC; cdr3_aa: CASSIPAGLARNEQFF
j_call: TRBJ2-1; clone_size: once; d_call: TRBD1; v_call: TRBV9; cdr3_nt: TGTGCCAGCAGCGGTGGGACAGGGGGGTACAATGAGCAGTTCTTC; cdr3_aa: CASSGGTGGYNEQFF
j_call: TRBJ2-1; clone_size: once; d_call: NA; v_call: TRBV6-5; cdr3_nt: TGTGCCAGCAGGGGGAACAGGGAGAGTGTATATGAGCAGTTCTTC; cdr3_aa: CASRGNRESVYEQFF
j_call: TRBJ2-1; clone_size: NA; d_call: TRBD2; v_call: TRBV6-5; cdr3_nt: TGTGCCAGCATATTTAGCGGGAGTGGTGAGCAGTTCTTC; cdr3_aa: CASIFSGSGEQFF
j_call: TRBJ2-1; clone_size: NA; d_call: TRBD2; v_call: TRBV19; cdr3_nt: TGTGCCAGTAGAGAGGGTCTAGCGGGAGGGTACAATGAGCAGTTCTTC; cdr3_aa: CASREGLAGGYNEQFF
j_call: TRBJ2-3; clone_size: NA; d_call: TRBD2; v_call: TRBV7-9; cdr3_nt: TGTGCCAGCAGCTCCCAGGAGCGGGATTATACGCAGTATTTT; cdr3_aa: CASSSQERDYTQYF
j_call: TRBJ1-3; clone_size: NA; d_call: NA; v_call: TRBV25-1; cdr3_nt: TGTGCCAGCAGTGCTACGGGAAACACCATATATTTT; cdr3_aa: CASSATGNTIYF
j_call: TRBJ2-1; clone_size: NA; d_call: NA; v_call: TRBV5-1; cdr3_nt: TGCGCCAGCAGCTTAGGGGGGAGGGCCGGCAATGAGCAGTTCTTC; cdr3_aa: CASSLGGRAGNEQFF
j_call: TRBJ1-2; clone_size: NA; d_call: TRBD1; v_call: TRBV28; cdr3_nt: TGTGCCAGCACCCTGGGACAGGGAGGCGGCTACACCTTC; cdr3_aa: CASTLGQGGGYTF
j_call: TRBJ1-2; clone_size: NA; d_call: TRBD1; v_call: TRBV14; cdr3_nt: TGTGCCAGCAGCCAAATGGACAGGGCGGTCGATGGCTACACCTTC; cdr3_aa: CASSQMDRAVDGYTF
j_call: TRBJ2-3; clone_size: NA; d_call: TRBD1; v_call: TRBV3-1/TRBV3-2; cdr3_nt: TGTGCCAGCAGCCTCCCGGGTGGACAGGCAGATACGCAGTATTTT; cdr3_aa: CASSLPGGQADTQYF
j_call: TRBJ2-1; clone_size: NA; d_call: TRBD2; v_call: TRBV2; cdr3_nt: TGTGCCAGCAGGGCTCTAGCGGGCCCCTACAATGAGCAGTTCTTC; cdr3_aa: CASRALAGPYNEQFF
j_call: TRBJ1-2; clone_size: few; d_call: NA; v_call: TRBV7-3; cdr3_nt: TGTGCCAGCAGCTTAGAAGGCGGCTATGGCTACACCTTC; cdr3_aa: CASSLEGGYGYTF
j_call: TRBJ2-1; clone_size: NA; d_call: TRBD2; v_call: TRBV14; cdr3_nt: TGTGCCAGCAGCCTTAGACTAGCGGGATTGGATGAGCAGTTCTTC; cdr3_aa: CASSLRLAGLDEQFF
j_call: TRBJ2-7; clone_size: NA; d_call: TRBD2; v_call: TRBV27; cdr3_nt: TGTGCCAGCAGCACCACCGGGACTAGCGGGACCTACGAGCAGTACTTC; cdr3_aa: CASSTTGTSGTYEQYF
j_call: TRBJ2-6; clone_size: NA; d_call: TRBD2; v_call: TRBV7-6; cdr3_nt: TGTGCCAGCAGCCCCACCGGACTAGCGGGTATCTCTGGGGCCAACGTCCTGACTTTC; cdr3_aa: CASSPTGLAGISGANVLTF
j_call: TRBJ1-3; clone_size: NA; d_call: NA; v_call: TRBV3-1/TRBV3-2; cdr3_nt: TGTGCCAGCAGCCAAGTAGTCCTTAGCTCTGGAAACACCATATATTTT; cdr3_aa: CASSQVVLSSGNTIYF
j_call: TRBJ2-1; clone_size: NA; d_call: NA; v_call: TRBV11-3; cdr3_nt: TGTGCCAGCAGCTTAGTTGGGACTCAATCCTACAATGAGCAGTTCTTC; cdr3_aa: CASSLVGTQSYNEQFF
j_call: TRBJ2-3; clone_size: NA; d_call: TRBD1; v_call: TRBV5-4; cdr3_nt: TGTGCCAGCAGCCCGGGACAGACTAGCACAGATACGCAGTATTTT; cdr3_aa: CASSPGQTSTDTQYF
j_call: TRBJ1-2; clone_size: NA; d_call: NA; v_call: TRBV11-2; cdr3_nt: TGTGCCAGCAGCTTAGGGGGCCCTAACTATGGCTACACCTTC; cdr3_aa: CASSLGGPNYGYTF
j_call: TRBJ2-2; clone_size: NA; d_call: NA; v_call: TRBV7-3; cdr3_nt: TGTGCCAGCAGCTTAACTGGAGGTAGCGGTAACGCCGGGGAGCTGTTTTTT; cdr3_aa: CASSLTGGSGNAGELFF
j_call: TRBJ1-2; clone_size: once; d_call: TRBD1; v_call: TRBV6-5; cdr3_nt: TGTGCCAGTGGACAGGGGGTATCCGGCTACACCTTC; cdr3_aa: CASGQGVSGYTF
j_call: TRBJ2-7; clone_size: NA; d_call: TRBD1; v_call: TRBV5-6; cdr3_nt: TGTGCCAGCAGCTTGCGTGGGACAGCGATCTACGAGCAGTACTTC; cdr3_aa: CASSLRGTAIYEQYF
j_call: TRBJ2-5; clone_size: NA; d_call: NA; v_call: TRBV24-1; cdr3_nt: TGTGCCACCAGTGATACCCTCGGCAGGACACAAGAGACCCAGTACTTC; cdr3_aa: CATSDTLGRTQETQYF
j_call: TRBJ2-1; clone_size: NA; d_call: NA; v_call: TRBV5-8; cdr3_nt: TGTGCCAGCAGCTTGGGCCTAGCGCTATACAATGAGCAGTTCTTC; cdr3_aa: CASSLGLALYNEQFF
j_call: TRBJ2-2; clone_size: NA; d_call: TRBD2; v_call: TRBV19; cdr3_nt: TGTGCCAGTACCCCGAGGGGCGGGGGTGCTGGGGAGCTGTTTTTT; cdr3_aa: CASTPRGGGAGELFF
j_call: TRBJ1-2; clone_size: NA; d_call: NA; v_call: TRBV29-1; cdr3_nt: TGCAGCGTACTCCGGGCCGGAGGCTATGGCTACACCTTC; cdr3_aa: CSVLRAGGYGYTF
j_call: TRBJ1-2; clone_size: NA; d_call: NA; v_call: TRBV3-1/TRBV3-2; cdr3_nt: TGTGCCAGCAGCCCCGTTAAGGGGAAACTCTATGGCTACACCTTC; cdr3_aa: CASSPVKGKLYGYTF
j_call: TRBJ2-3; clone_size: many; d_call: TRBD2; v_call: TRBV11-3; cdr3_nt: TGTGCCAGCAGCTTCTTTACTAGCGGCACAGATACGCAGTATTTT; cdr3_aa: CASSFFTSGTDTQYF
j_call: TRBJ1-2; clone_size: NA; d_call: NA; v_call: TRBV5-6; cdr3_nt: TGTGCCAGCAGCCTTGACAGAAACGCTAACTATGGCTACACCTTC; cdr3_aa: CASSLDRNANYGYTF
j_call: TRBJ2-4; clone_size: NA; d_call: TRBD2; v_call: TRBV6-1; cdr3_nt: TGTGCCAGCAGTGAAAGGACTAGCGGGAGTTGGGCCAAAAACATTCAGTACTTC; cdr3_aa: CASSERTSGSWAKNIQYF
j_call: TRBJ1-1; clone_size: few; d_call: TRBD1; v_call: TRBV18; cdr3_nt: TGTGCCAGCTGTGGACAGGCGGTGGGAAACACTGAAGCTTTCTTT; cdr3_aa: CASCGQAVGNTEAFF
j_call: TRBJ1-2; clone_size: once; d_call: TRBD1; v_call: TRBV5-4; cdr3_nt: TGTGCCAGCAGCGCCTGGGGACAGTCATCCTATGGCTACACCTTC; cdr3_aa: CASSAWGQSSYGYTF
j_call: TRBJ1-1; clone_size: NA; d_call: NA; v_call: TRBV5-1; cdr3_nt: TGCGCCAGCAGCACTTCAGGACAGAACACTGAAGCTTTCTTT; cdr3_aa: CASSTSGQNTEAFF
j_call: TRBJ1-6; clone_size: NA; d_call: TRBD1; v_call: TRBV5-1; cdr3_nt: TGCGCCAGCAGCTTGGCGGGACAGACCACCTATAATTCACCCCTCCACTTT; cdr3_aa: CASSLAGQTTYNSPLHF
j_call: TRBJ2-7; clone_size: NA; d_call: TRBD2; v_call: TRBV6-5; cdr3_nt: TGTGCCAGCAGGGTTGGGACTAGCTACGAGCAGTACTTC; cdr3_aa: CASRVGTSYEQYF
j_call: TRBJ1-6; clone_size: many; d_call: TRBD1; v_call: TRBV4-1; cdr3_nt: TGCGCCAGCAGCCTCCGGGACAGAGATAATTCACCCCTCCACTTT; cdr3_aa: CASSLRDRDNSPLHF
j_call: TRBJ1-2; clone_size: few; d_call: NA; v_call: TRBV10-1; cdr3_nt: TGCGCCAGCAGTGAGGAACAGGACTATGGCTACACCTTC; cdr3_aa: CASSEEQDYGYTF
j_call: TRBJ2-3; clone_size: NA; d_call: TRBD2; v_call: TRBV9; cdr3_nt: TGTGCCAGCAGCGTAGCTAGCGGGCTAAGCACAGATACGCAGTATTTT; cdr3_aa: CASSVASGLSTDTQYF
j_call: TRBJ1-1; clone_size: NA; d_call: NA; v_call: TRBV10-2; cdr3_nt: TGCGCCAGCAGTGTTTCCATGACAGCAAACACTGAAGCTTTCTTT; cdr3_aa: CASSVSMTANTEAFF
j_call: TRBJ1-2; clone_size: NA; d_call: NA; v_call: TRBV7-2; cdr3_nt: TGTGCCAGCACCCCGGGGGGAAGTGGCTCCACCTTC; cdr3_aa: CASTPGGSGSTF